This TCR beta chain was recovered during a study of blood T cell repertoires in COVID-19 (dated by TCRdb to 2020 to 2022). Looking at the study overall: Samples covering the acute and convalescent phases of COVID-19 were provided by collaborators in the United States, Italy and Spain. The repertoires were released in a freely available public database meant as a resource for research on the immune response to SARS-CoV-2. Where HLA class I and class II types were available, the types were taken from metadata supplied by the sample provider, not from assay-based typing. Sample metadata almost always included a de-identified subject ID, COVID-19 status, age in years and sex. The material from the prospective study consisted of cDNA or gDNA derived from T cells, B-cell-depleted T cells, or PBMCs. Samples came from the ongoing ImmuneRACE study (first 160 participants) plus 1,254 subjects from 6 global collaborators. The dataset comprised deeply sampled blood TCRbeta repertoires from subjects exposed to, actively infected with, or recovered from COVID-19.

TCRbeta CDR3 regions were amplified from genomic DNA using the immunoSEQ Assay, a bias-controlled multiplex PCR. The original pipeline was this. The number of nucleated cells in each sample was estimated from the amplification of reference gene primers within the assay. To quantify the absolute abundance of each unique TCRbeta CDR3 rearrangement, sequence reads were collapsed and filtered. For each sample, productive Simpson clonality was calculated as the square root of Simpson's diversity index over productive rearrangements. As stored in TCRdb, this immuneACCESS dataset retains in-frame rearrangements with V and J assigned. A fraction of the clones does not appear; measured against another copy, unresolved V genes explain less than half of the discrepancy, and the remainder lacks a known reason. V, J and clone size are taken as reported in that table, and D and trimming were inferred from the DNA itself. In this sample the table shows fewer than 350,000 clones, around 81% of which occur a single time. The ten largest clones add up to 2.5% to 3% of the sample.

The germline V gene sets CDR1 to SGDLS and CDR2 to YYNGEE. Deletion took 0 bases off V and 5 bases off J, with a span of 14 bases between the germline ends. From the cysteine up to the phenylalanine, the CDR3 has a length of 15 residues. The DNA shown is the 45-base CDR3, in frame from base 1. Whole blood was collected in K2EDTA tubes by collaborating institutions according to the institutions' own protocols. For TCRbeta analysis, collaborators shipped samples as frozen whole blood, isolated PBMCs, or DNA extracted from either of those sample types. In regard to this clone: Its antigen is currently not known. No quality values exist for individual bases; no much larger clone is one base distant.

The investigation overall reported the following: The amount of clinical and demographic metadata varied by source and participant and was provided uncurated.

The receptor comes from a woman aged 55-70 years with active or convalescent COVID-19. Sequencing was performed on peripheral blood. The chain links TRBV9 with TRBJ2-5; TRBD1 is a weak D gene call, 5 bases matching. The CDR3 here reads CASSVASRVRETQYF. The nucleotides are TGTGCCAGCAGCGTAGCATCCAGGGTGAGGGAGACCCAGTACTTC.